The clone carrying this TCR beta chain has a handful of counts. What it binds is unknown. A read error may be the cause here, since a much bigger clone is one base away. A single run covered 15-18 subjects with over 190 million TCR-beta sequences. Each CDR3 protein gets one entry after TCRdb re-called the 5' RACE reads with MiXCR. Found here are 87,000 or so distinct CDR3 sequences, 3% to 4.5% of them singletons; the top ten hold less than 3%. The data were obtained in a study of neurological immune-mediated disorders. General observations from the study: Expansion of TCR clones was greatest in HTLV-1-associated myelopathy and smallest in multiple sclerosis, where it fell below that of healthy controls. Private repertoires in all groups were suggested by the absence of shared CDR3 amino acid sequences among expanded clones across subjects.

The unsorted libraries originated from 2 million PBMCs that had been stored at -80 C. CDR1 and CDR2 (germline): SGHRS, YFSETQ. The CDR3 is 13 amino acids. The V segment lost 4 bases and the J segment 7 bases; nucleotides outside the gene matches: 4. The sequenced sample consisted of PBMCs. This chain joins TRBV5-1 and TRBJ2-1, with 8 bases identical to TRBD2. The receptor comes from a woman aged 50 to 65 with multiple sclerosis. CDR3 DNA sequence: TGCGCCAGCAGCCCGTCGGGAGGGAATGAGCAGTTCTTC. Protein sequence: CASSPSGGNEQFF.